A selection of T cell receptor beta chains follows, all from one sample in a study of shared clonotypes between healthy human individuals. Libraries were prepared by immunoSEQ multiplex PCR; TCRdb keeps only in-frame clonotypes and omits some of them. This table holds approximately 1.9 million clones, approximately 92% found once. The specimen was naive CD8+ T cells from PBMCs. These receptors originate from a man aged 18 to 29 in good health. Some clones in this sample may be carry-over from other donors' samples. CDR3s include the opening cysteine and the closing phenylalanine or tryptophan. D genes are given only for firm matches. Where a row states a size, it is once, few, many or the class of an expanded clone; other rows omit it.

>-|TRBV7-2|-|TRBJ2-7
TGTGCCAGCAGCTTCTACCCCTATTCGGCCGCCTTCGAGCAGTACTTC
CASSFYPYSAAFEQYF
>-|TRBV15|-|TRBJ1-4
TGTGCCACCAGCAGAGTACAGGGCCCTGAAAAACTGTTTTTT
CATSRVQGPEKLFF
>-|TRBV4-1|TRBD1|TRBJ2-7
TGCGCCAGCAGCCAAGTAACAGGGGGTGTCTACGAGCAGTACTTC
CASSQVTGGVYEQYF
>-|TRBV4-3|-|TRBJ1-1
TGCGCCAGCAGCCAAGATGGCCAAGTTGCAAGTAAAGCTTTCTTT
CASSQDGQVASKAFF
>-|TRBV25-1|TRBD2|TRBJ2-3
TGTGCCAGCAGTGAATACGAGCGGGAGTCGGGTACAGATACGCAGTATTTT
CASSEYERESGTDTQYF
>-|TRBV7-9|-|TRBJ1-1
TGTGCCAGCAGCGTAGAAGGGACGGGAGCTTTCTTT
CASSVEGTGAFF
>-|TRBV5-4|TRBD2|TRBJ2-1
TGTGCCAGCAGCACCGAGCTCGCGGGAGTCTCCTACAATGAGCAGTTCTTC
CASSTELAGVSYNEQFF
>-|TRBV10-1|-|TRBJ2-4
TGCGCCAGCAGTGACGGGTATCTTCAGTACTTC
CASSDGYLQYF
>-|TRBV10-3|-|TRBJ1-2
TGTGCCATCAGAGAAACTAGAGGCTACACCTTC
CAIRETRGYTF
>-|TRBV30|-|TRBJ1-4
TGTGCCTGGAGTGTAGGGGTGTTCCCTGAAAAACTGTTTTTT
CAWSVGVFPEKLFF
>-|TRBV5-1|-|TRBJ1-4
TGCGCCAGCAGCCCAGGGGTCCGGAAAGAAAAACTGTTTTTT
CASSPGVRKEKLFF
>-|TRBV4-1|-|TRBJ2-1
TGCGCCAGCAGCCAAGGATGGAGACTAACCCCCGATGAGCAGTTCTTC
CASSQGWRLTPDEQFF
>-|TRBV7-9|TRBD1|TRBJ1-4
TGTGCCAGCAGCTCAAGCCGACAGGGTGGGGTTGAAAAACTGTTTTTT
CASSSSRQGGVEKLFF
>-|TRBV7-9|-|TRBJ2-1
TGTGCCAGCAGCTTGACAGGTTCGAATGAGCAGTTCTTC
CASSLTGSNEQFF
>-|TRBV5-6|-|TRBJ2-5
TGTGCCAGCAGCTCAGGAAAAGAGACCCAGTACTTC
CASSSGKETQYF
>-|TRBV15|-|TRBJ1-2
TGTGCCACCAGCAGAGAAGGGGGGGCGCCTAACTATGGCTACACCTTC
CATSREGGAPNYGYTF
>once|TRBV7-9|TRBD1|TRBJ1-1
TGTGCCAGCAGCTCCCCAGGGGGCGCGGATGCTTTCTTT
CASSSPGGADAFF
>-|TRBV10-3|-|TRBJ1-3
TGTGCCATCAGCTTTGACCCTCCTGGAAACACCATATATTTT
CAISFDPPGNTIYF
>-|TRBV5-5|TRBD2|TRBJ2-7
TGTGCCAGCAGCTTAACGATTGGAGCGGGAGTTTCCTACTACGAGCAGTACTTC
CASSLTIGAGVSYYEQYF
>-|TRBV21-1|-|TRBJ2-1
TGTGCCAGCAGCAAAGAGACTCCTTCCAGGGTCCCCTACAATGAGCAGTTCTTC
CASSKETPSRVPYNEQFF
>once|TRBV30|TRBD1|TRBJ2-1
TGTGCCTGGAGTGTAGGGGAGACAGGGGTTAATGAGCAGTTCTTC
CAWSVGETGVNEQFF
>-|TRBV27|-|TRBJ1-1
TGTGCCAGCAGTTCGCGGGGGCCGACGAACACTGAAGCTTTCTTT
CASSSRGPTNTEAFF
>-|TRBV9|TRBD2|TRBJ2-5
TGTGCCAGCAGCCCGACCCGACTAGCGGGACAAGAGACCCAGTACTTC
CASSPTRLAGQETQYF
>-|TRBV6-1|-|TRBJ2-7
TGTGCCAGCAGTGAATCCCCCTATGCCTACGAGCAGTACTTC
CASSESPYAYEQYF
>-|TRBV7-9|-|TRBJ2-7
TGTGCCAGCAGCTTACCCTATCGGGGGTCCGAGCAGTACTTC
CASSLPYRGSEQYF
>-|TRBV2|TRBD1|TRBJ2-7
TGTGCCAGCAGTGTCGCCGGGACAGGAGTCCCCTACGAGCAGTACTTC
CASSVAGTGVPYEQYF